What follows describes a single T cell receptor beta chain. The antigen remains undetermined. Caucasian adults residing in Nashville, Tennessee made up all the donors. The sample is drawn from a study of shared clonotypes between healthy human individuals. Overall study: Three plates were used per donor for CD4 naive, three for CD4 memory, two for CD8 naive and one for CD8 memory. Study-level findings and limits: What naive subsets generally showed was a larger estimated richness than memory subsets showed.

Trimming took 3 bases from V and 12 from J, leaving 19 bases between them. The CDR3 spans 15 residues. Germline V CDR1 and CDR2: SGDLS, YYNGEE. The test was conducted at deep level. The assay was immunoSEQ multiplex PCR, and TCRdb's table has in-frame clones only and misses some. The data hold millions of clones, with around 95% observed a single time. The J gene is TRBJ1-6, the V gene TRBV9, with D maybe TRBD1 (5 bases). The sequenced sample consisted of naive CD4+ T cells sorted from blood. Subset reported: CD45RA+ positively selected. This clonotype was sampled from a man aged 18 to 30 in good health. The chain's CDR3 is CASSATGTAKLPLHF. CDR3 nucleotides: TGTGCCAGCAGCGCGACCGGGACCGCGAAATTACCCCTCCACTTT.